The text below deals with one TCR beta chain. Its antigen is as yet unknown. This record belongs to a study of blood T cells in healthy people across ages. V trimming: 0 bases; J trimming: 10 bases; junction bases outside the gene matches: 5. Germline V gives CDR1 LNHNV, CDR2 YYDKDF (reference sequence). The CDR3 has 15 amino acids. A sample-barcoded 5' primer and a J-beta primer mix were used in a second PCR of roughly 7 to 11 cycles. TCRdb re-derived calls from the 5' RACE reads in MiXCR, one entry per CDR3 protein. The sample lists over 600,000 distinct CDR3 sequences, 46% occurring once. The study's findings and limits: Older individuals had lower TCR beta diversity per million T cells (the decline was roughly linear).

The V and J genes are TRBV15 and TRBJ2-4; 11 positions agree with TRBD2. The sequencing input was blood. The TCR originated in an elderly man in good health. CDR3 DNA sequence: TGTGCCACCAGCAGAGATAGCGGGAGGGCGTGGATTCAGTACTTC. This translates into CATSRDSGRAWIQYF.